Only a few counts were recorded for the clone carrying this T cell receptor (beta chain). What it binds is unknown. TCRdb fed the RACE reads into MiXCR, producing one record per CDR3 protein. Of approximately 77,000 distinct CDR3 sequences listed, less than 15% are singletons. The data are from a study of human T cells and chemical hapten exposure. Time point here: pre-sensitization, week 0. Treatment here: therapeutic diphenylcyclopropenone sensitization with weekly scalp DPC. Blood sampling preceded each patch test application. Findings and caveats of the study: Sensitizing to DPC left TCRs with a frequency above 1 in 1000 unaltered. The formation of large CDR3 similarity clusters by expanded TCRs significantly exceeded that of controls.

Between the trimmed V and J ends, which lost 0 bases and 7 bases, there was a span of 10 bases. The V gene's germline CDR1 is SGHRS and CDR2 YFSETQ. The CDR3 length is 13 residues. The receptor comes from a woman aged 45-65 years with alopecia areata. Some clones in this sample may be carry-over from other donors' samples. The genes are TRBV5-1 and TRBJ1-1; no reliable D call. Sequenced material: whole blood, taken in connection with sensitization to the hapten diphenylcyclopropenone (DPC). The CDR3: CASSLALGIEAFF. CDR3 sequence (DNA): TGCGCCAGCAGCTTGGCCCTGGGGATTGAAGCTTTCTTT. Variable domain in full (rest from reference TRBV5-1 and TRBJ1-1): KAGVTQTPRYLIKTRGQQVTLSCSPISGHRSVSWYQQTPGQGLQFLFEYFSETQRNKGNFPGRFSGRQFSNSRSEMNVSTLELGDSALYLCASSLALGIEAFFGQGTRLTVV.